The clone carrying this T cell receptor (beta chain) appeared once. CDR1 and CDR2 (germline): KGHDR, SFDVKD. The CDR3 covers 15 residues. V dropped 0 bases and J dropped 4 bases, with 10 bases sitting between them. Clones were read by immunoSEQ multiplex PCR, and TCRdb kept only the in-frame ones, dropping some. Of tens of thousands of clones listed, approximately 88% were seen once; the top ten hold 2.9%. The data originate from a study of control samples from healthy donors and cancer patients. Material: PBMCs. This sequence joins TRBV24-1 and TRBJ2-3, with D perhaps TRBD2 (7 bases). The source of this sequence is a woman in her fifties or sixties with lung cancer. This CDR3 is CATSDLGGGPDTQYF. As DNA, the CDR3 is TGTGCCACCAGTGATTTGGGCGGGGGCCCAGATACGCAGTATTTT.